Each of the 8 T cell receptor beta chains below was sequenced from the same sample in a study of T cells in women clearing cervical HPV infection. Data came from immunoSEQ multiplex PCR; TCRdb stores just in-frame clones and leaves some out. Its listing shows around 22,000 clones. The material sequenced was blood buffy coat. The receptors originated from a woman aged 18 to 75 with a cervical HPV16 infection that either progressed to CIN3+ or cleared (not recorded which).

A word on this clone: The read ends 3 residues early relative to the CDR3; the germline J gene fills the gap. The chain couples TRBV7-3 to TRBJ1-4; tentatively, D is TRBD1 (5 bases). The CDR3 runs 17 residues. V was trimmed by 5 bases and J by 0 bases, leaving 16 bases between them. In germline, CDR1 is SGHTA, CDR2 FQGTGA. The DNA read from the CDR3 is TGTGCCAGCAGCCAGGACACTTCGCCAGCAACTAATGAAAAA. Its protein is CASSQDTSPATNEK. The entire CDR3 is CASSQDTSPATNEKLFF.

Details on this clone: The CDR3 goes on 3 residues after the read ends, and that part is filled in from the germline J gene. The rearrangement uses TRBV7-3 and TRBJ2-5; 9 bases map to TRBD2. V shed 6 bases and J 4 bases; nucleotides not matched to a gene: 3. Germline lookup yields CDR1 SGHTA and CDR2 FQGTGA. This CDR3 is 13 amino acids long. This CDR3 reads CASSLLAGETQYF. The covered CDR3 bases are TGTGCCAGCAGTCTACTAGCGGGAGAGACC.

Of note for this clone: The read ends 3 residues shy of where the CDR3 ends; the end is completed using the germline J gene. J is TRBJ1-1 and V is TRBV7-4; the D gene is possibly TRBD1 (6 bases). The ends were cut back, 4 bases at V and 2 bases at J, with 17 bases in the middle. This CDR3 has 16 amino acids. Looked up from germline, CDR1 is SGHVT and CDR2 is SQSDAQ. CDR3 DNA, as far as it was read: TGTGCCAGCAGCTCGAGAGAGAGGACAGACAACACTGAA. Amino acids: CASSSRERTDNTE. The entire CDR3 is CASSSRERTDNTEAFF.

Concerning this clone itself: The read comes to an end 3 residues before the CDR3 does, leaving the germline J gene to fill in the end. The chain links TRBV28 to TRBJ1-2; D possibly corresponds to TRBD1 (6 bases). CDR1 and CDR2 (germline): MDHEN, SYDVKM. This CDR3 comprises 13 residues. V lost 5 bases and J 0 bases, leaving 7 bases between the germline ends. The sequenced CDR3 bases are TGTGCCAGCAGTCGGACAGCTAACTATGGC. Protein sequence: CASSRTANYG. From start to end, the CDR3 is CASSRTANYGYTF.

On this clone itself: The read is 3 residues too short to cover the CDR3 end, so that end is filled in from the germline J gene. The chain combines TRBV7-9 with TRBJ1-2; D possibly corresponds to TRBD1 (6 bases). The CDR3 is made up of 15 amino acids. In germline, CDR1 is SEHNR, CDR2 FQNEAQ (reference sequence). The sequenced CDR3 bases are TGTGCCAGCAGCTTAGTCCAGGGGAGCACAGATACC. Translated: CASSLVQGSTDT. The CDR3 in full is CASSLVQGSTDTYTF.

For this clone: The CDR3 is cut off 3 residues early in the read; its end comes from the germline J gene. The chain couples TRBV6-2 or TRBV6-3 to TRBJ1-2; D possibly corresponds to TRBD1 (5 bases). The CDR3 contains 14 residues. Germline values: CDR1 MNHEY, CDR2 SVGEGT. The CDR3 spells CASSRTGQTYDYTF. CDR3 DNA (partial): TGTGCCAGCAGCAGAACCGGACAAACCTACGAC.

Regarding this clone: The CDR3 end falls 3 residues outside the read, so it is completed with the germline J gene. This sequence joins TRBV19 and TRBJ1-1; 7 nucleotides match TRBD1. CDR3 length equals 14 residues. CDR1 is LNHDA and CDR2 is SQIVND in the germline V gene (reference sequence). CDR3 DNA, as far as it was read: TGTGCCAGTAGTAACTCGGGACAGCAAGAGACA. It translates to CASSNSGQQET. The full CDR3 protein reads CASSNSGQQETAFF. Filled out from reference TRBV19 and TRBJ1-1, the complete variable domain reads DGGITQSPKYLFRKEGQNVTLSCEQNLNHDAMYWYRQDPGQGLRLIYYSQIVNDFQKGDIAEGYSVSREKKESFPLTVTSAQKNPTAFYLCASSNSGQQETAFFGQGTRLTVV.

In the case of this clone: The read ends 3 residues before the CDR3 terminus; that terminus is restored from the germline J gene. This rearrangement joins TRBV5-5 to TRBJ2-3, with 9 bases identical to TRBD1. CDR1 is SGHKS, CDR2 YYEKEE, per germline (reference sequence). This CDR3 has 15 residues. The sequenced part of the CDR3 DNA is TGTGCCAGCAGCCCGGGACAGGGCGGCAATCAGCCG. Translation: CASSPGQGGNQP. From start to end, the CDR3 is CASSPGQGGNQPQYF.